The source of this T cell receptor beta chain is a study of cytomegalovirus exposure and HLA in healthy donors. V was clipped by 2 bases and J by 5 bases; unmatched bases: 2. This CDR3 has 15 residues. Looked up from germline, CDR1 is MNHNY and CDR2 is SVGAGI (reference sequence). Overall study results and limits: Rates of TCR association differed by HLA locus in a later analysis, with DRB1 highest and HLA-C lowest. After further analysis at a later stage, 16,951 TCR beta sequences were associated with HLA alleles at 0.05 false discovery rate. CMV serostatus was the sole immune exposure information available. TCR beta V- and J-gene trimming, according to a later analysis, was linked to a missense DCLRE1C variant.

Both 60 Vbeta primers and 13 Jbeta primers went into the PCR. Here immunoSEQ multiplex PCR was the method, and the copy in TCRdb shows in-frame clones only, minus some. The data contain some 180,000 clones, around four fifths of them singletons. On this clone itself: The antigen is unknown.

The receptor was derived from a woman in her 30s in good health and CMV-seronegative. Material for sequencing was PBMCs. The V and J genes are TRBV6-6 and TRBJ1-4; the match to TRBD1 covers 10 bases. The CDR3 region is CASSYLGQGNEKLFF. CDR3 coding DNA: TGTGCCAGCAGTTACCTGGGACAGGGGAATGAAAAACTGTTTTTT.